The 5 T cell receptor beta chains presented below share a single source sample, sequenced in a study of control samples from healthy donors and cancer patients. TCRdb's table, derived via immunoSEQ multiplex PCR, lists solely in-frame clones and lacks some. The sample lists 150,000 to 200,000 clones, 94% seen once, with roughly 1.3% in the top ten. Sequencing was performed on blood. These receptors originate from a woman younger than 35 in good health.

This rearrangement joins TRBV7-8 to TRBJ2-2; 8 nucleotides match TRBD1. Trimming removed 4 bases from V and 1 base from J; junction bases left unmatched: 5. The CDR3 loop spans 16 amino acids. CDR1 and CDR2 (germline): SGHVS, FQNEAQ. The CDR3 region is CASSSDGQGNTGELFF. The DNA of the CDR3 is TGTGCCAGCAGCTCCGATGGACAGGGGAACACCGGGGAGCTGTTTTTT.

The CDR3 sequence is CASSPGTGDEKLFF. The CDR3 nucleotides read TGTGCCAGCTCACCAGGGACAGGGGATGAAAAACTGTTTTTT. The genes are TRBV18 and TRBJ1-4; 10 bases line up with TRBD1. The J segment lost 6 bases and the V segment lost 2 bases, leaving 0 bases of the junction unmatched. Germline values: CDR1 KGHSH, CDR2 LQKENI. CDR3 length: 14 amino acids.

The chain links TRBV5-6 to TRBJ2-7; D remains unclear. Trimming pared 0 bases from V and 6 bases from J, leaving 7 bases between. Germline V gene lookup returns CDR1 SGHDT and CDR2 YYEEEE. This CDR3 is built from 12 residues. The CDR3 spells CASSLAGSEQYF. CDR3 nucleotide sequence: TGTGCCAGCAGCTTGGCGGGTTCCGAGCAGTACTTC.

This rearrangement joins TRBV15 to TRBJ2-6, with no clear D. CDR1 is LNHNV and CDR2 is YYDKDF in the germline V gene (reference sequence). V lost 4 bases, J lost 0 bases, and 4 bases lay in between. The CDR3 totals 14 residues. The CDR3 is CATSMVSGANVLTF. The CDR3 DNA is TGTGCCACCAGCATGGTCTCTGGGGCCAACGTCCTGACTTTC.

The V call is TRBV5-4, the J call TRBJ2-7, with 7 bases matching TRBD2. The V gene's germline CDR1 is SGHNT and CDR2 YYREEE (reference sequence). The CDR3 is 15 residues long. V trimming: 4 bases; J trimming: 0 bases; junction bases outside the gene matches: 7. The CDR3 region has the DNA TGTGCCAGCAGCCCCCATGGCGGGAGCTCCTACGAGCAGTACTTC. The encoded protein is CASSPHGGSSYEQYF.